Each of the 8 T cell receptor beta chains below was sequenced from the same sample in a study of shared clonotypes between healthy human individuals. Measured with immunoSEQ multiplex PCR; TCRdb has only the in-frame clones, and not every one. Of 2 million to 2.5 million clones listed, about 90% are singletons. Sequencing was done on a sample of naive CD4+ T cells from PBMCs. Noted subset: CD45RA+ positively selected. These receptors were taken from a man younger than 30 in good health. Some clones in this sample may be carry-over from other donors' samples.

This clone was seen a handful of times. J is TRBJ2-2 and V is TRBV19; 7 positions agree with TRBD2. The CDR3 covers 15 residues. The germline V gene has CDR1 LNHDA and CDR2 SQIVND (reference sequence). V shed 3 bases, J shed 2 bases, and the junction held 3 bases outside the gene matches. CDR3 DNA: TGTGCCAGTAGTATTCGGGACTACAACACCGGGGAGCTGTTTTTT. It is translated as CASSIRDYNTGELFF. The whole variable domain, filled in from reference TRBV19 and TRBJ2-2, reads DGGITQSPKYLFRKEGQNVTLSCEQNLNHDAMYWYRQDPGQGLRLIYYSQIVNDFQKGDIAEGYSVSREKKESFPLTVTSAQKNPTAFYLCASSIRDYNTGELFFGEGSRLTVL.

This chain uses TRBV25-1 with TRBJ2-1; D perhaps matches TRBD2 (5 bases). CDR1 and CDR2 (germline): MGHDK, SYGVNS. CDR3 size: 15 residues. V shed 6 bases and J shed 5 bases, with 17 bases lying between them. CDR3 sequence: CASSHGWLANNEQFF. Written as DNA, the CDR3 is TGTGCCAGCAGCCACGGTTGGCTAGCAAACAATGAGCAGTTCTTC. Using reference TRBV25-1 and TRBJ2-1 for the parts outside the CDR3, the full variable domain is EADIYQTPRYLVIGTGKKITLECSQTMGHDKMYWYQQDPGMELHLIHYSYGVNSTEKGDLSSESTVSRIRTEHFPLTLESARPSHTSQYLCASSHGWLANNEQFFGPGTRLTVL.

The chain employs TRBV7-9 and TRBJ2-3; D is ambiguous. From germline, CDR1 is SEHNR and CDR2 FQNEAQ (reference sequence). The CDR3 has 13 residues. V was cut by 4 bases and J by 3 bases, with 8 bases left in between. The CDR3 loop is CASSSVVTDTQYF. The CDR3 region has the DNA TGTGCCAGCAGCTCCGTAGTGACAGATACGCAGTATTTT. Drawing the rest from reference TRBV7-9 and TRBJ2-3, the complete variable domain is DTGVSQNPRHKITKRGQNVTFRCDPISEHNRLYWYRQTLGQGPEFLTYFQNEAQLEKSRLLSDRFSAERPKGSFSTLEIQRTEQGDSAMYLCASSSVVTDTQYFGPGTRLTVL.

Written as DNA, the CDR3 is TGTGCCACCAGCAGTTCGGGGGCTGGGCAGTACTTC. Residues: CATSSSGAGQYF. The chain joins TRBV15 to TRBJ2-7; D may correspond to TRBD1 or TRBD2 (6 bases each). CDR3 size: 12 residues. In germline, CDR1 is LNHNV, CDR2 YYDKDF (reference sequence). The V end lost 3 bases, the J end lost 9 bases, and 12 bases lay between the germline ends.

Turning to this clone: Other DNA sequences in this sample translate to the same CDR3. The chain joins TRBV28 to TRBJ1-1; D is unresolved. Germline assignment: CDR1 MDHEN and CDR2 SYDVKM. CDR3 length equals 11 residues. Trimming left V 8 bases short and J 1 base short, with 5 bases between. The CDR3 bases are TGTGCCAGCGGACGGAACACTGAAGCTTTCTTT. This codes for CASGRNTEAFF.

This sequence joins TRBV5-8 and TRBJ2-7, with D uncertain. Trimming shortened V by 7 bases and J by 6 bases, and 5 bases separated the two germline ends. The CDR3 consists of 9 residues. Germline-derived CDR1 and CDR2 are SGHTS and YDEGEE. CDR3 coding DNA: TGTGCCAGCCCCCCCGAGCAGTACTTC. Its protein is CASPPEQYF.

The chain employs TRBV28 and TRBJ2-7; D might be TRBD2 (6 bases). The germline CDR1 and CDR2 sequences are MDHEN and SYDVKM. Trimming shortened V by 7 bases and J by 5 bases, and 18 bases separated the two germline ends. This CDR3 is built from 14 residues. The CDR3 nucleotides are TGTGCCAGCACTCTCGGGGGAACCAAAGACGAGCAGTACTTC. Protein: CASTLGGTKDEQYF. Based on the CDR3 plus reference TRBV28 and TRBJ2-7, the full variable domain is DVKVTQSSRYLVKRTGEKVFLECVQDMDHENMFWYRQDPGLGLRLIYFSYDVKMKEKGDIPEGYSVSREKKERFSLILESASTNQTSMYLCASTLGGTKDEQYFGPGTRLTVT.

CDR3 loop: CASRRPGQRSYEQYF. CDR3 sequence (DNA): TGTGCCAGCAGGCGTCCGGGACAACGCTCCTACGAGCAGTACTTC. This sequence joins TRBV6-5 and TRBJ2-7; D may be TRBD1 (6 bases). Trimming removed 6 bases at V and 0 bases at J, with 15 bases between. CDR1 is MNHEY and CDR2 is SVGAGI in the germline V gene. The CDR3 totals 15 residues.